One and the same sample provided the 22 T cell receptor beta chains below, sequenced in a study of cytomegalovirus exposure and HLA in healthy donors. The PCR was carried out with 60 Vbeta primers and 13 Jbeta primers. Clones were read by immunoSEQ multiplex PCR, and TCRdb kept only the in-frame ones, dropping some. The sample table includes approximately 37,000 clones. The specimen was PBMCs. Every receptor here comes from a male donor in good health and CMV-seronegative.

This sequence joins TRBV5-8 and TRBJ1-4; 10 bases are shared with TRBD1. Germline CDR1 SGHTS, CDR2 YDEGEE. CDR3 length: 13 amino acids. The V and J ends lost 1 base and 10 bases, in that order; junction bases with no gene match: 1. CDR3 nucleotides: TGTGCCAGCAGCTTGTGGACAGGGGGAAAACTGTTTTTT. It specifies CASSLWTGGKLFF.

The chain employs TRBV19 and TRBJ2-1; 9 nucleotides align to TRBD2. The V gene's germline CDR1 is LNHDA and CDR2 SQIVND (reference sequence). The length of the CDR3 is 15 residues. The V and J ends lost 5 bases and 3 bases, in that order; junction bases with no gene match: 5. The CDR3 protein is CASSQAGGLYNEQFF. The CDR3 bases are TGTGCCAGTAGTCAAGCGGGGGGACTCTACAATGAGCAGTTCTTC. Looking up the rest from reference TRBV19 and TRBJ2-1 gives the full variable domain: DGGITQSPKYLFRKEGQNVTLSCEQNLNHDAMYWYRQDPGQGLRLIYYSQIVNDFQKGDIAEGYSVSREKKESFPLTVTSAQKNPTAFYLCASSQAGGLYNEQFFGPGTRLTVL.

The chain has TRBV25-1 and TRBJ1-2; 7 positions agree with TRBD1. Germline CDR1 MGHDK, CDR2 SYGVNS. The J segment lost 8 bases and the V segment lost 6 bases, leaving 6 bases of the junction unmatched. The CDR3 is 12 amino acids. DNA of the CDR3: TGTGCCAGCAGGGGGACAGTTGGAGGCTACACCTTC. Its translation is CASRGTVGGYTF.

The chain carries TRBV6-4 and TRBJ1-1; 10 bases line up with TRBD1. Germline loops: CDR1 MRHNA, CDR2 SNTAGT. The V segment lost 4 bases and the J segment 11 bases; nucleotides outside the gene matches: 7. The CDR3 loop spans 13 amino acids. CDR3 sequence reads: CASSVFPGQGAFF. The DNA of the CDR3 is TGTGCCAGCAGTGTATTTCCGGGACAGGGGGCTTTCTTT.

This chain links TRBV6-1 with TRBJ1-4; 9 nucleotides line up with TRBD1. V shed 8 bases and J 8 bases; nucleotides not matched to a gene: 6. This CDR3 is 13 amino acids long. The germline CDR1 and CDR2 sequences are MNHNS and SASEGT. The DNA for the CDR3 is TGTGCCAGCCAGGGACAGGGCGGAGAAAAACTGTTTTTT. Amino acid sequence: CASQGQGGEKLFF.

CDR3 in DNA: TGCGCCAGCAGCACACACAGGGAGATGAACACTGAAGCTTTCTTT. Amino acids: CASSTHREMNTEAFF. This chain joins TRBV4-1 and TRBJ1-1, with D perhaps matching TRBD1 (6 bases). V dropped 5 bases and J dropped 0 bases, with 13 bases sitting between them. The CDR3 sequence is 15 residues long. Germline V gene data show CDR1 as MGHRA and CDR2 as YSYEKL.

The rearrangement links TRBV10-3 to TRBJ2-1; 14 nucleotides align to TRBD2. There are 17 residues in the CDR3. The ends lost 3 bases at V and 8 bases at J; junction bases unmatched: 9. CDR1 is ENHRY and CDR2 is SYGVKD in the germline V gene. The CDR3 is CAISDPGLAGGVHEQFF. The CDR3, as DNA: TGTGCCATCAGTGATCCCGGACTAGCGGGGGGAGTCCATGAGCAGTTCTTC.

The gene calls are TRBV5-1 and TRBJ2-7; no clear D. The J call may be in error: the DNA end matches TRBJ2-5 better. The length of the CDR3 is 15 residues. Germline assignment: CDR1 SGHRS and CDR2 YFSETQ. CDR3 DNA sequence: TGCGCCAGCAGCTTGGGAGCGCTGTCCCAAGAGACCCAGTACTTC. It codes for CASSLGALSQETQYF.

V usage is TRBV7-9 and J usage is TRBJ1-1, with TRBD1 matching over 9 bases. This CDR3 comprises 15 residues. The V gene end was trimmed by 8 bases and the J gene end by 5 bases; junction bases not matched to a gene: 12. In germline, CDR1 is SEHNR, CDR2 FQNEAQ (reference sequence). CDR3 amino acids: CASGLDRGLGTEAFF. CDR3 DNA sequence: TGTGCCAGCGGGTTGGACAGGGGTCTGGGGACTGAAGCTTTCTTT. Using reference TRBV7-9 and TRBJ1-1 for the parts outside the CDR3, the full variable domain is DTGVSQNPRHKITKRGQNVTFRCDPISEHNRLYWYRQTLGQGPEFLTYFQNEAQLEKSRLLSDRFSAERPKGSFSTLEIQRTEQGDSAMYLCASGLDRGLGTEAFFGQGTRLTVV.

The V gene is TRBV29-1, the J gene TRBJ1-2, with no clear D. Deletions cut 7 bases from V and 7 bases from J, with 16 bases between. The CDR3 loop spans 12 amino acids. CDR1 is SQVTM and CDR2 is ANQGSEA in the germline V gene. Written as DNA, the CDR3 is TGCAGCGCCGTCCCCGGAGGTGCTGGCTACACCTTC. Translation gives CSAVPGGAGYTF.

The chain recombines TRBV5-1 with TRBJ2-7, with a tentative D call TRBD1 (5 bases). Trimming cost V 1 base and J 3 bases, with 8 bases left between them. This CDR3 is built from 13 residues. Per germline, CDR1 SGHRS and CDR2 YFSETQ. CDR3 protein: CASSLSQGYEQYF. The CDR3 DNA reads TGCGCCAGCAGCTTGTCGCAGGGCTACGAGCAGTACTTC. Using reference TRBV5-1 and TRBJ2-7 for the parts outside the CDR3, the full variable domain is KAGVTQTPRYLIKTRGQQVTLSCSPISGHRSVSWYQQTPGQGLQFLFEYFSETQRNKGNFPGRFSGRQFSNSRSEMNVSTLELGDSALYLCASSLSQGYEQYFGPGTRLTVT.

Here the CDR3 DNA reads TGTGCCAGTAGTGCCCGGACAGGGCGAGCCGGGGAGCTGTTTTTT. Translating gives CASSARTGRAGELFF. The chain links TRBV19 to TRBJ2-2; TRBD1 agrees at 8 bases. The CDR3 sequence is 15 residues long. CDR1 and CDR2 (germline): LNHDA, SQIVND (reference sequence). V lost 5 bases, J lost 6 bases, and 8 bases stayed unmatched.

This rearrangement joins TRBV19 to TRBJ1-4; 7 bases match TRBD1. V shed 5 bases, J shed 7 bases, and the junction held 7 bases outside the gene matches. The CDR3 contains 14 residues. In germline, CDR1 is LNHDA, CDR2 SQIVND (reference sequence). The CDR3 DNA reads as TGTGCCAGTAGTGAGGACAGGAAGGGTGAAAAACTGTTTTTT. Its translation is CASSEDRKGEKLFF.

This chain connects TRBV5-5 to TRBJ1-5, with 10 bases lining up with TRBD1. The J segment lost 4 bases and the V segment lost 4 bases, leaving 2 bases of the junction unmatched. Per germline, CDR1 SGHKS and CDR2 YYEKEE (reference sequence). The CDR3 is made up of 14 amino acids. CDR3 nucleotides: TGTGCCAGCAGCCGGACAGGGGGTAATCAGCCCCAGCATTTT. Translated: CASSRTGGNQPQHF.

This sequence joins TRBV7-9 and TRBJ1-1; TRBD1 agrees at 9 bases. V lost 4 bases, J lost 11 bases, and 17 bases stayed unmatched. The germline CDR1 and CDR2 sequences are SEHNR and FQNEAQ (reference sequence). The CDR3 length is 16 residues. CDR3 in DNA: TGTGCCAGCAGCTCAGCCTGGACAGGGGTTCGAGGGTTGGCTTTCTTT. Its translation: CASSSAWTGVRGLAFF.

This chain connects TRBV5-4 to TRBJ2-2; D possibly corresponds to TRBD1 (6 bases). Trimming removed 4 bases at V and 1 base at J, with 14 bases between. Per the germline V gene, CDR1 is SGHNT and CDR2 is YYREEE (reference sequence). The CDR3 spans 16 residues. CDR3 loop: CASSQGGDQNTGELFF. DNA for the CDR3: TGTGCCAGCAGCCAAGGGGGTGACCAGAACACCGGGGAGCTGTTTTTT.

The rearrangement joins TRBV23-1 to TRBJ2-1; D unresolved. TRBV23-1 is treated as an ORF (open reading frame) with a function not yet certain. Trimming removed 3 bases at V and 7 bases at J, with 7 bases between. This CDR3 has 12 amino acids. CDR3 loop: CASSHESNEQFF. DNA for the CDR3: TGCGCCAGCAGTCATGAGAGTAATGAGCAGTTCTTC.

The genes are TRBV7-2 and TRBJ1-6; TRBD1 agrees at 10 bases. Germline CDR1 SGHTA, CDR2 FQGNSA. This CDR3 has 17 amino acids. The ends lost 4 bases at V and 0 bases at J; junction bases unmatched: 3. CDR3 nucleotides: TGTGCCAGCAGCTCGGGACAGGGGAGCTCCTATAATTCACCCCTCCACTTT. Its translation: CASSSGQGSSYNSPLHF.

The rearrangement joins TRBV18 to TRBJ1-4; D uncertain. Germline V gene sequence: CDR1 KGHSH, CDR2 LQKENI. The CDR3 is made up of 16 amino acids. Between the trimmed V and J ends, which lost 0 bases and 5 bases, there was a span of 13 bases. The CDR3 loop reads CASSPPEGYLNEKLFF. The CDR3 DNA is TGTGCCAGCTCACCACCGGAGGGTTACCTAAATGAAAAACTGTTTTTT.

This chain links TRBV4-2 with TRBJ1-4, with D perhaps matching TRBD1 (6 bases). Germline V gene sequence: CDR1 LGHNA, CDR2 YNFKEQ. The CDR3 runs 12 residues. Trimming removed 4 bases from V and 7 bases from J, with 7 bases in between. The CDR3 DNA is TGTGCCAGCAGCCCGGACAGTGAAAAACTGTTTTTT. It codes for CASSPDSEKLFF.

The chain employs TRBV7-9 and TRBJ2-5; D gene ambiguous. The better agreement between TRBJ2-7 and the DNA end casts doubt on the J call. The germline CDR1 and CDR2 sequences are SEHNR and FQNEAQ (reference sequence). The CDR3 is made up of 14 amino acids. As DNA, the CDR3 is TGTGCCAGCAGCCCGCGTGACACGACCTACGAGCAGTACTTC. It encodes CASSPRDTTYEQYF.

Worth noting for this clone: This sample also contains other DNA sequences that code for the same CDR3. The chain's CDR3 is CASSFGGQGLTLHF. The CDR3 DNA sequence: TGTGCCAGCAGTTTCGGGGGACAGGGGCTCACCCTCCACTTT. This chain connects TRBV6-6 to TRBJ1-6; 10 bases agree with TRBD1. Germline trimming cut 4 bases from V and 14 bases from J; bases unmatched to any gene: 8. The length of the CDR3 is 14 residues. Looked up from germline, CDR1 is MNHNY and CDR2 is SVGAGI (reference sequence).